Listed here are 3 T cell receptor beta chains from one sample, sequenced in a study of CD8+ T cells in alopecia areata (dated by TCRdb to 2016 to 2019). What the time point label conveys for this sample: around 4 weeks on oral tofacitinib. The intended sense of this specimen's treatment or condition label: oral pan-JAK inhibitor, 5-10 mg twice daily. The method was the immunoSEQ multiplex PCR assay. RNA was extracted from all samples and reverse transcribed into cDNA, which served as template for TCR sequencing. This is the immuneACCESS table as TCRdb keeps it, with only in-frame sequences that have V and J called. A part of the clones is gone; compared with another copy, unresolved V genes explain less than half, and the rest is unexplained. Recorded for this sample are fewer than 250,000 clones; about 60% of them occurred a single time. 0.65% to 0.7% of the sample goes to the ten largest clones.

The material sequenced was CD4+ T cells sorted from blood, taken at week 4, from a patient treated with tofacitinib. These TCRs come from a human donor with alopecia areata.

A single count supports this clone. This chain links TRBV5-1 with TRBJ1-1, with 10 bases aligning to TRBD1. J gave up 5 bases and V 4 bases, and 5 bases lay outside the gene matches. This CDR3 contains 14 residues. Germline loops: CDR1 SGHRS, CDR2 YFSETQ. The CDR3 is CASSGGQGGTEAFF. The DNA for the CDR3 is TGCGCCAGCAGCGGAGGACAGGGGGGAACTGAAGCTTTCTTT.

The CDR3, as DNA: TGTGCCAGCAGTGCAACGAACACCGGGGAGCTGTTTTTT. This translates into CASSATNTGELFF. The V gene is TRBV27, the J gene TRBJ2-2; D is unresolved. This CDR3 contains 13 residues. Germline V gene sequence: CDR1 MNHEY, CDR2 SMNVEV (reference sequence). V lost 5 bases and J lost 0, with 4 bases in between.

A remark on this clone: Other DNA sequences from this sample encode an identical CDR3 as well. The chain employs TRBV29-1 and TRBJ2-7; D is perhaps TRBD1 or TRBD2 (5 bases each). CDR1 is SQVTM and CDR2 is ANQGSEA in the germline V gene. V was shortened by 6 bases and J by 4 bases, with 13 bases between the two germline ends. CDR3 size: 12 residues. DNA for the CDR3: TGCAGCGTGAGGGCAGGGCCGTACGAGCAGTACTTC. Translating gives CSVRAGPYEQYF.